The entry below describes one T cell receptor beta chain. The V end was cut by 3 bases, the J end by 1 base, with 13 bases between. CDR3 length: 16 amino acids. Germline values: CDR1 MDHEN, CDR2 SYDVKM. The data originate from a study of blood T cell repertoires in COVID-19. Sequencing was performed with immunoSEQ multiplex PCR; in TCRdb, only in-frame clones are kept and a portion is missing. In the table there are some 100,000 clones, around nine tenths of which are singletons. The sample comprised peripheral blood. This clonotype was sampled from a human donor in a cohort sampled during active COVID-19. The V and J genes are TRBV28 and TRBJ2-1; possible D gene TRBD2, 6 bases. The CDR3, as DNA: TGTGCCAGCAGTTTCCGTAGCGGACGATCCTACAATGAGCAGTTCTTC. It codes for CASSFRSGRSYNEQFF.